This T cell receptor beta chain is from a study of CD8+ T cells in alopecia areata. In the study overall: The study gave treated patients oral tofacitinib at 5 to 10 mg twice daily.

Following extraction, RNA underwent reverse transcription to cDNA, which served as the sequencing template. Profiling relied on immunoSEQ multiplex PCR, and the TCRdb table lists in-frame clones only, not all of them. The repertoire has 95,000 to 100,000 clones, approximately 63% of them found once; the top ten carry about 17%. As to this clone: Its antigen is as yet unknown.

Specified treatment: oral pan-JAK inhibitor, 5-10 mg twice daily. This CDR3 has 12 amino acids. Germline V lookup: CDR1 SNHLY, CDR2 FYNNEI. V was pared by 7 bases and J by 8 bases, with 12 bases between. Overall study results and limits: Normal-skin resident alphabeta T cells also appear among scalp sample sequences.

The sequence was collected from a human donor with alopecia areata. Sequenced material: CD8+ T cells sorted from blood, taken at approximately week 61, from a patient treated with tofacitinib. This chain connects TRBV2 to TRBJ2-1, with D possibly being TRBD1 (7 bases). The CDR3 sequence: CASTQGGYEQFF. The CDR3 nucleotides read TGTGCCAGCACCCAGGGGGGCTATGAGCAGTTCTTC.